One T cell receptor beta chain is described in this entry. Every PCR received spiked-in synthetic TCR analog templates. TCRdb's copy holds only in-frame clones and misses some; the assay was immunoSEQ multiplex PCR. The table lists about 70,000 clones, approximately 81% of them singletons. This sample is part of a study of PD-L1 blockade in urothelial cancer. Study as a whole: Beginning around 2014, patients received atezolizumab, given as 1,200 mg intravenously every 3 weeks. The median number of T cells present in blood samples was roughly 130,000.

From germline, CDR1 is SEHNR and CDR2 FQNEAQ (reference sequence). After removal of 4 bases from V and 5 bases from J, the junction contained 7 bases not matched to a gene. The CDR3 runs to 16 residues. Sequenced here: PBMCs, sampled around atezolizumab (anti-PD-L1) treatment. The sequence came from a man aged 70-80 years with urothelial cancer. The chain uses TRBV7-9 and TRBJ2-1; 11 nucleotides agree with TRBD2. CDR3 protein: CASSSLRLAGNNEQFF. In nucleotides, the CDR3 is TGTGCCAGCAGCTCCCTCCGACTAGCGGGAAACAATGAGCAGTTCTTC.